This T cell receptor (delta chain) derives from a study of gamma-delta T cells after stem cell transplantation. V lost 2 bases and J lost 4; bases outside the gene matches: 23. Germline V gives CDR1 GEAIGNYY, CDR2 EKD. The CDR3 runs 20 residues. This clone was counted a few times. With CATT, TCRdb re-called clones from the RT-PCR reads. The sample contains roughly 1,400 delta-chain clones, under 8.5% of which appear only once. Material for sequencing was gamma-delta T cells. This receptor was identified in a human donor. It is not recorded whose cells these are; they may come from a transplant donor. The chain recombines TRDV2 with TRDJ1; 8 nucleotides match TRDD3. CDR3 loop: CACDKLGGFDLQGTGDKLIF. CDR3 in DNA: TGTGCCTGTGACAAACTGGGGGGATTCGATCTCCAGGGGACCGGCGATAAACTCATCTTT.